This TCR beta chain was captured in a study of blood T cells in healthy people across ages. The sample providers were healthy Caucasian people from Russia, aged roughly 6 to 95. As to this clonotype: The CDR3 ends on some other residue instead of the conserved phenylalanine or tryptophan, so this is likely a read error.

The CDR3 covers 12 residues. Germline loops: CDR1 MNHEY, CDR2 SVGEGT. Alongside a J-beta primer mix, a sample-barcoded 5' primer served in a second PCR lasting roughly 7 to 11 cycles. MiXCR was run by TCRdb on the 5' RACE reads, yielding one entry per CDR3 protein. This table holds around 1,800,000 distinct CDR3 sequences, roughly two fifths found once. This chain links TRBV6-2 or TRBV6-3 with TRBJ1-5; D is possibly TRBD1 (5 bases). This TCR derives from a human donor in good health. Sequencing input: blood. Here the CDR3 DNA reads TGTGCCGGCAGGGATAGCAATCAGCCCCAGCATTGT. Encoded protein: CAGRDSNQPQHC.